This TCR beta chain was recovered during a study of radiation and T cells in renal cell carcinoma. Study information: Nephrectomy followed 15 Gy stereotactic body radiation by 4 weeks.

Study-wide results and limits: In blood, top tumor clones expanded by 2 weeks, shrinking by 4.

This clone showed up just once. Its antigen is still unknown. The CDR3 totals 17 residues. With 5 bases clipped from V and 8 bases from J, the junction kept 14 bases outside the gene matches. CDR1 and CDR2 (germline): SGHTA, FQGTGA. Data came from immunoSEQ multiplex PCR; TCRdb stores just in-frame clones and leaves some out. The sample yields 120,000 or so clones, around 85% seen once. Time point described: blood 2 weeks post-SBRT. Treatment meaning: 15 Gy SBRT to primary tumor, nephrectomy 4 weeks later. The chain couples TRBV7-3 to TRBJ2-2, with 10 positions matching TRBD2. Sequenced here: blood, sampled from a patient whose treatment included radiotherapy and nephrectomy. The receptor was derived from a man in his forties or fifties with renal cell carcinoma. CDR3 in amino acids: CASSQQSAGGYAGELFF. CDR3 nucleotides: TGTGCCAGCAGCCAACAATCAGCGGGAGGGTATGCTGGGGAGCTGTTTTTT.